This T cell receptor beta chain was sequenced during a study of CXCR3-negative and CXCR3-positive naive CD8 T cells. For the study at large: The dataset comprises around 130 million TRB reads in total, with about 1.5 +/- 0.3 million reads per library.

Notes on the study in general: Relative to CXCR3-negative naive cells, CXCR3-positive naive cells had more hydrophobic TRB CDR3s. After cryopreservation, CXCR3 expression dropped partially; most assays used fresh PBMCs.

UMI-labeled TRB cDNA libraries were prepared by 5' RACE. Reanalyzing the 5' RACE reads, TCRdb keeps one entry per CDR3 protein, without DNA. This table lists 50,000 to 55,000 distinct CDR3 sequences. Looked up from germline, CDR1 is SQVTM and CDR2 is ANQGSEA. This CDR3 has 13 amino acids. Regarding this clonotype: As yet, its antigen is unknown.

Sorts that each held more than 250,000 cells were run in triplicate for every CD8+ T cell subset. The TCR was taken from a human donor in good health. Some clones in this sample may be carry-over from other donors' samples. The sequenced material came from naive CXCR3- CD8+ T cells from blood. Subset reported: CD45RO-CCR7+CD27+CD95- naive CD8+ T cells lacking CXCR3 (TNR3-). The V and J genes are TRBV29-1 and TRBJ1-1. CDR3 protein: CSVVYTTTTEAFF. The entire variable domain, with the rest obtained from reference TRBV29-1 and TRBJ1-1, is as follows: SAVISQKPSRDICQRGTSLTIQCQVDSQVTMMFWYRQQPGQSLTLIATANQGSEATYESGFVIDKFPISRPNLTFSTLTVSNMSPEDSSIYLCSVVYTTTTEAFFGQGTRLTVV.